A selection of T cell receptor beta chains follows, all from one sample in a study of blood T cell repertoires in COVID-19. Libraries were prepared by immunoSEQ multiplex PCR; TCRdb keeps only in-frame clonotypes and omits some of them. The table shows about 340,000 clones, with around 83% occurring only once. Sample: peripheral blood. Source of these receptors: a man younger than 45 with active or convalescent COVID-19. Both conserved end residues are part of each CDR3. A D gene is named only where the DNA matches it firmly. Clone size is shown for a subset of rows, as once, few, many or a class of expanded clone.

j_call clone_size v_call d_call cdr3_nt cdr3_aa
TRBJ1-2 many TRBV5-6 TRBD1 TGTGCCAGCAGATTGGACAGGGACTATGGCTACACCTTC CASRLDRDYGYTF
TRBJ1-2 NA TRBV7-9 NA TGTGCCAGCAGCTTAGATCCAGGGGATGGCTACACCTTC CASSLDPGDGYTF
TRBJ1-4 NA TRBV27 NA TGTGCCAGCAGTTTCGGCAGGGCTAAGGAACTGTTTTTT CASSFGRAKELFF
TRBJ2-1 NA TRBV24-1 TRBD2 TGTGCCACCAGTGCCCCCCCCGGGACTAGCGGGCGAAGCTCCTACAATGAGCAGTTCTTC CATSAPPGTSGRSSYNEQFF
TRBJ2-5 NA TRBV19 TRBD1 TGTGCCAGTGCTACAGGGGGTGAGACCCAGTACTTC CASATGGETQYF
TRBJ2-3 NA TRBV24-1 TRBD1 TGTGCCACCAGGAGGACAGGTGGTACAGATACGCAGTATTTT CATRRTGGTDTQYF
TRBJ1-6 NA TRBV27 NA TGTGCCAGCAGTTTCCGGGAATATAATTCACCCCTCCACTTT CASSFREYNSPLHF
TRBJ2-5 few TRBV19 NA TGTGCCAGTAGTTACCGGGTCACCGTGGAGACCCAGTACTTC CASSYRVTVETQYF
TRBJ2-5 NA TRBV5-4 TRBD1 TGTGCCAGCAGCTTGGGGGACAGGGAACAGACCCAGTACTTC CASSLGDREQTQYF
TRBJ1-3 NA TRBV2 TRBD1 TGTGCCAGCAGGGTCTCCCGGGACAGTGGAAACACCATATATTTT CASRVSRDSGNTIYF
TRBJ2-7 NA TRBV7-9 NA TGTGCCAGCAGTACCGGGCGGGGGCCTCCCTACGAGCAGTACTTC CASSTGRGPPYEQYF
TRBJ2-7 few TRBV4-2 NA TGTGCCAGCAGCCAAGAGCGGGGTCGAGGCTACGAGCAGTACTTC CASSQERGRGYEQYF
TRBJ1-4 few TRBV9 NA TGTGCCAGCAGCCAGGGCGTGGGGGAAAAACTGTTTTTT CASSQGVGEKLFF
TRBJ1-1 NA TRBV21-1 NA TGTGCCAGCCGCGAGGGGGGGGACACTGAAGCTTTCTTT CASREGGDTEAFF
TRBJ1-6 NA TRBV10-3 NA TGTGCCACCCAGAGCACCGGAGATTCACCCCTCCACTTT CATQSTGDSPLHF
TRBJ2-7 NA TRBV3-1/TRBV3-2 NA TGTGCCAGCAGTTACGAAGGGACTGGGGTAATGGAGCAGTACTTC CASSYEGTGVMEQYF
TRBJ1-5 many TRBV6-6 TRBD1 TGTGCCAGCAGTCCTCCACAGGGGGCGCGCAATCAGCCCCAGCATTTT CASSPPQGARNQPQHF
TRBJ1-5 NA TRBV28 NA TGTGCCAGCAGTCCCCCCCTAGGCCCTCGAGGGCCCCAGCATTTT CASSPPLGPRGPQHF
TRBJ1-2 few TRBV9 NA TGTGCCAGCAGCTCCACTTGGGACACCCCGGCCTTC CASSSTWDTPAF
TRBJ2-7 NA TRBV29-1 TRBD1 TGCAGCGTTGAAGATCGTCGGACAGGTTCTAACTACGAGCAGTACTTC CSVEDRRTGSNYEQYF
TRBJ2-3 once TRBV19 NA TGTGCCAGTAGCCAGATCCCCCTAGATACGCAGTATTTT CASSQIPLDTQYF
TRBJ2-7 NA TRBV19 TRBD2 TGTGCCAGTAGCATCCGGGAGGGCCCCTACGAGCAGTACTTC CASSIREGPYEQYF
TRBJ2-3 NA TRBV4-2 NA TGTGCCAGCAGCCAAGATCCTACTAGAGCAGATACGCAGTATTTT CASSQDPTRADTQYF
TRBJ2-1 NA TRBV29-1 TRBD1 TGCAGCGTAGACCTGACAGGGGTGGGCAATGAGCAGTTCTTC CSVDLTGVGNEQFF
TRBJ2-2 NA TRBV11-3 TRBD2 TGTGCCAGCAGCTTAGCGGGGGGGCGAGCCGGGGAGCTGTTTTTT CASSLAGGRAGELFF
TRBJ1-1 NA TRBV6-1 NA TGTGCCAGCAGTGACGAGGGACATGCGAACACTGAAGCTTTCTTT CASSDEGHANTEAFF
TRBJ2-7 NA TRBV7-8 TRBD2 TGTGCCAGCAGCTTAGGGAGGACTAGCTCCTACGAGCAGTACTTC CASSLGRTSSYEQYF
TRBJ1-1 NA TRBV5-4 NA TGTGCCAGCAGCGGGGCGGGGGTCACTGAAGCTTTCTTT CASSGAGVTEAFF